These 11 T cell receptor beta chains were sequenced from one sample in a study of T cell changes during pregnancy in multiple sclerosis. Clones were read by immunoSEQ multiplex PCR, and TCRdb kept only the in-frame ones, dropping some. The sample includes roughly 100,000 clones, roughly nine tenths of them seen just once. The source was peripheral blood, collected after pregnancy. The origin of the receptors is a female donor in good health, enrolled as a control in a pregnancy study.

The CDR3 sequence is CASSLGGQLHERETQYF. As DNA, the CDR3 is TGTGCCAGCAGCTTGGGAGGACAGCTTCATGAGAGGGAGACCCAGTACTTC. V is TRBV5-4 and J is TRBJ2-5; possible D gene TRBD1, 6 bases. Trimming cost V 0 bases and J 5 bases, with 20 bases left between them. The CDR3 is made up of 17 amino acids. Germline assignment: CDR1 SGHNT and CDR2 YYREEE (reference sequence).

This chain links TRBV18 with TRBJ1-2; D might be TRBD1 (6 bases). This CDR3 has 13 amino acids. Trimming removed 5 bases from V and 0 bases from J, with 7 bases in between. The germline V gene encodes CDR1 KGHSH and CDR2 LQKENI. CDR3 sequence (DNA): TGTGCCAGCTCAAAGGGGGCTAACTATGGCTACACCTTC. Translating gives CASSKGANYGYTF.

The rearrangement links TRBV7-2 to TRBJ1-1; D is perhaps TRBD1 (5 bases). Trimming took off 2 bases at V and 4 bases at J, with 8 bases between the two ends. The CDR3 loop spans 13 amino acids. In germline, CDR1 is SGHTA, CDR2 FQGNSA. The chain's CDR3 is CASSLKGPTEAFF. The CDR3 DNA is TGTGCCAGCAGCTTAAAGGGGCCCACTGAAGCTTTCTTT.

The chain links TRBV6-1 to TRBJ1-2; D perhaps matches TRBD1 (6 bases). The germline V gene has CDR1 MNHNS and CDR2 SASEGT. Trimming removed 4 bases at V and 5 bases at J, with 11 bases between. The CDR3 sequence is 13 residues long. In DNA, the CDR3 is TGTGCCAGCAGTGTCACAGGGTTTTATGGCTACACCTTC. Translated, it gives CASSVTGFYGYTF.

This rearrangement joins TRBV7-9 to TRBJ1-6; D may be TRBD1 (5 bases). The V end was cut by 2 bases, the J end by 5 bases, with 7 bases between. In germline, CDR1 is SEHNR, CDR2 FQNEAQ (reference sequence). The CDR3 totals 14 residues. CDR3 DNA: TGTGCCAGCAGCTTATTACAGGATAATTCACCCCTCCACTTT. Translation: CASSLLQDNSPLHF. Full variable domain (missing parts from reference TRBV7-9 and TRBJ1-6): DTGVSQNPRHKITKRGQNVTFRCDPISEHNRLYWYRQTLGQGPEFLTYFQNEAQLEKSRLLSDRFSAERPKGSFSTLEIQRTEQGDSAMYLCASSLLQDNSPLHFGNGTRLTVT.

V usage is TRBV2 and J usage is TRBJ1-2; D is undetermined. Germline loops: CDR1 SNHLY, CDR2 FYNNEI. This CDR3 is built from 14 residues. The V and J ends lost 6 bases and 4 bases respectively, with 15 bases between them. The CDR3 protein is CASSESTYGYGYTF. CDR3 DNA sequence: TGTGCCAGCAGCGAATCGACATATGGCTATGGCTACACCTTC.

This chain joins TRBV11-2 and TRBJ2-2; D not certain. The V gene's germline CDR1 is SGHAT and CDR2 FQNNGV. The CDR3 length is 14 residues. V gave up 2 bases and J gave up 2 bases, with 6 bases separating them. CDR3 coding DNA: TGTGCCAGCAGCTTAAATAGTAACACCGGGGAGCTGTTTTTT. It codes for CASSLNSNTGELFF.

J is TRBJ2-7 and V is TRBV4-2, with 9 bases aligning to TRBD1. Germline V lookup: CDR1 LGHNA, CDR2 YNFKEQ. The CDR3 contains 14 residues. V shed 5 bases, J shed 5 bases, and the junction held 7 bases outside the gene matches. In nucleotides, the CDR3 is TGTGCCAGCAGCTTCGGGACAGGGACCCACGAGCAGTACTTC. It translates to CASSFGTGTHEQYF.

The chain combines TRBV6-1 with TRBJ2-3; tentatively, D is TRBD1 (5 bases). Germline V gene sequence: CDR1 MNHNS, CDR2 SASEGT. This CDR3 is 11 amino acids long. Trimming removed 8 bases at V and 9 bases at J, with 12 bases between. CDR3 sequence reads: CASDRRDTQYF. The CDR3 region has the DNA TGTGCCAGCGACAGACGCGACACGCAGTATTTT.

The V and J genes are TRBV4-1 and TRBJ2-2; 7 bases map to TRBD2. CDR1 is MGHRA, CDR2 YSYEKL, per germline. This CDR3 region has 16 residues. J was trimmed by 2 bases and V by 5 bases; bases with no gene match: 8. CDR3 DNA sequence: TGCGCCAGCAGCACCCCGGGGGGATTTAACACCGGGGAGCTGTTTTTT. It codes for CASSTPGGFNTGELFF.

The chain links TRBV7-3 to TRBJ2-5, with TRBD2 matching over 8 bases. V was clipped by 5 bases and J by 5 bases; unmatched bases: 7. Germline values: CDR1 SGHTA, CDR2 FQGTGA. This CDR3 is 14 amino acids long. The CDR3 spells CASSPGGARETQYF. Here the CDR3 DNA reads TGTGCCAGCAGCCCCGGGGGGGCCCGGGAGACCCAGTACTTC. The complete variable domain, with remaining parts taken from reference TRBV7-3 and TRBJ2-5, reads GAGVSQTPSNKVTEKGKYVELRCDPISGHTALYWYRQSLGQGPEFLIYFQGTGAADDSGLPNDRFFAVRPEGSVSTLKIQRTERGDSAVYLCASSPGGARETQYFGPGTRLLVL.